The 21 T cell receptor beta chains given below trace back to one sample, sequenced in a study of shared clonotypes between healthy human individuals. Only in-frame clones appear in the TCRdb table, and some are missing; sequencing was by immunoSEQ multiplex PCR. The sample includes some 320,000 clones, more than 75% of them seen just once. Input material: memory CD8+ T cells sorted from blood. As for subset: CD45RO+ cells pooled with CCR7-negative TemRA cells. Source of these receptors: a man aged 18 to 30 in good health.

V usage is TRBV15 and J usage is TRBJ2-5, with a weak D call TRBD2 (5 bases). The CDR3 has 15 residues. In germline, CDR1 is LNHNV, CDR2 YYDKDF (reference sequence). V dropped 3 bases and J dropped 5 bases, with 16 bases sitting between them. For the CDR3, the DNA is TGTGCCACCAGCAGCACTCCGGGGTCCGGGGAGACCCAGTACTTC. Protein: CATSSTPGSGETQYF.

V is TRBV4-3 and J is TRBJ2-7; D possibly uses TRBD1 or TRBD2 (5 bases each). The CDR3 extends over 15 amino acids. V lost 0 bases and J 6 bases, leaving 15 bases between the germline ends. Per germline, CDR1 LGHNA and CDR2 YSLEER. CDR3: CASSQDWGGPREQYF. CDR3 nucleotides: TGCGCCAGCAGCCAAGACTGGGGCGGGCCGCGCGAGCAGTACTTC.

The V gene is TRBV29-1, the J gene TRBJ2-1; the D gene could be TRBD1 or TRBD2 (5 bases each). Trimming took off 1 base at V and 0 bases at J, with 13 bases between the two ends. The CDR3 consists of 16 residues. The germline CDR1 and CDR2 sequences are SQVTM and ANQGSEA. CDR3: CSVEVPGRSSYNEQFF. The DNA for the CDR3 is TGCAGCGTTGAAGTACCGGGGCGGAGCTCCTACAATGAGCAGTTCTTC.

With respect to this clone: This sample also contains other DNA sequences that code for the same CDR3. This chain connects TRBV5-6 to TRBJ1-1; 8 positions agree with TRBD1. The CDR3 consists of 14 residues. The V segment lost 3 bases and the J segment 0 bases; nucleotides outside the gene matches: 1. The germline gives CDR1 SGHDT, CDR2 YYEEEE. CDR3 sequence (DNA): TGTGCCAGCAGCTGGGACAGGATGAACACTGAAGCTTTCTTT. This translates into CASSWDRMNTEAFF.

V gene TRBV4-2 combines with J gene TRBJ1-3; maybe TRBD1 (6 bases). The germline V gene encodes CDR1 LGHNA and CDR2 YNFKEQ. This CDR3 contains 18 residues. Trimming left V 0 bases short and J 2 bases short, with 17 bases between. The CDR3, as DNA: TGTGCCAGCAGCCAAGATCCGACAGGCATAGGGCCTGGAAACACCATATATTTT. It yields the protein CASSQDPTGIGPGNTIYF.

The table lists this clone with a count of one. The chain employs TRBV13 and TRBJ2-3, with 11 bases aligning to TRBD2. Germline CDR1 reads PRHDT; CDR2 reads FYEKMQ (reference sequence). The junction had 10 bases not matched to a gene; V was cut back by 5 bases and J by 3 bases. The CDR3 covers 17 residues. The CDR3 here is CASSHSSSGGWTDTQYF. The DNA of the CDR3 is TGTGCCAGCAGCCACTCCTCTAGCGGGGGGTGGACAGATACGCAGTATTTT.

The chain is built from TRBV5-1 and TRBJ2-1; D may be TRBD1 or TRBD2 (5 bases each). The V gene lost 0 bases and the J gene lost 8 bases, with 18 bases spanning the gap. The germline V gene has CDR1 SGHRS and CDR2 YFSETQ. The CDR3 loop spans 16 amino acids. This CDR3 is CASSLGWGPGFDEQFF. The CDR3 DNA reads as TGCGCCAGCAGCTTGGGATGGGGACCAGGTTTTGATGAGCAGTTCTTC.

The chain is built from TRBV5-6 and TRBJ2-7; perhaps TRBD1 as D (6 bases). The CDR3 loop spans 14 amino acids. Germline values: CDR1 SGHDT, CDR2 YYEEEE. V was cut by 3 bases and J by 0 bases, with 10 bases left in between. CDR3 residues: CASSSQGSSYEQYF. The CDR3 coding sequence is TGTGCCAGCAGCTCGCAGGGGAGCTCCTACGAGCAGTACTTC.

The chain has TRBV28 and TRBJ2-7; D not certain. This CDR3 is built from 15 residues. Trimming removed 4 bases from V and 0 bases from J, with 13 bases in between. Per the germline V gene, CDR1 is MDHEN and CDR2 is SYDVKM. The CDR3 protein is CASSSPPESSYEQYF. CDR3 bases: TGTGCCAGCAGTTCCCCCCCTGAGAGCTCCTACGAGCAGTACTTC.

The chain is built from TRBV2 and TRBJ2-1, with 10 bases matching TRBD2. This CDR3 is 18 amino acids long. From germline, CDR1 is SNHLY and CDR2 FYNNEI. With V trimmed by 3 bases and J by 8 bases, 16 bases remained unmatched. The CDR3 reads CASSESLAGEPGVDEQFF. Here the CDR3 DNA reads TGTGCCAGCAGTGAGTCCCTAGCGGGGGAGCCAGGAGTCGATGAGCAGTTCTTC.

The gene calls are TRBV4-3 and TRBJ2-3; 8 bases map to TRBD2. The CDR3 is 16 residues long. Looked up from germline, CDR1 is LGHNA and CDR2 is YSLEER. The trim removed 3 bases at V and 4 bases at J, leaving 9 bases unmatched. Here the CDR3 DNA reads TGCGCCAGCAGCCATGGCCGGGAGGGCCTGTCAGATACGCAGTATTTT. It codes for CASSHGREGLSDTQYF.

The chain joins TRBV25-1 to TRBJ2-7, with D unclear. V was shortened by 4 bases and J by 4 bases, with 8 bases between the two germline ends. The CDR3 is 12 residues long. Per germline, CDR1 MGHDK and CDR2 SYGVNS. DNA of the CDR3: TGTGCCAGCAGTGGGGTACCGTACGAGCAGTACTTC. Its protein is CASSGVPYEQYF.

The rearrangement joins TRBV6-1 to TRBJ2-2, with D hard to call. The V gene's germline CDR1 is MNHNS and CDR2 SASEGT. The CDR3 loop spans 15 amino acids. V was shortened by 3 bases and J by 4 bases, with 12 bases between the two germline ends. CDR3 sequence reads: CASSDWTVITGELFF. CDR3 sequence (DNA): TGTGCCAGCAGTGACTGGACGGTTATCACCGGGGAGCTGTTTTTT.

This chain connects TRBV30 to TRBJ2-1; D remains ambiguous. CDR1 is GTSNPN, CDR2 SVGIG, per germline (reference sequence). This CDR3 is built from 15 residues. With 5 bases removed from V and 0 bases from J, the gap between germline ends came to 14 bases. The CDR3 sequence is CAWEPLTGSYNEQFF. CDR3 sequence (DNA): TGTGCCTGGGAACCGCTGACTGGCTCCTACAATGAGCAGTTCTTC.

The chain joins TRBV5-1 to TRBJ1-2, with 8 bases identical to TRBD1. Germline values: CDR1 SGHRS, CDR2 YFSETQ. With 7 bases clipped from V and 4 bases from J, the junction kept 6 bases outside the gene matches. The CDR3 has 13 residues. The CDR3: CASRPDRAYGYTF. CDR3 in DNA: TGCGCCAGCCGACCGGACAGGGCCTATGGCTACACCTTC. Variable domain in full (rest from reference TRBV5-1 and TRBJ1-2): KAGVTQTPRYLIKTRGQQVTLSCSPISGHRSVSWYQQTPGQGLQFLFEYFSETQRNKGNFPGRFSGRQFSNSRSEMNVSTLELGDSALYLCASRPDRAYGYTFGSGTRLTVV.

The chain employs TRBV5-5 and TRBJ2-7; 13 bases line up with TRBD2. The V gene's germline CDR1 is SGHKS and CDR2 YYEKEE (reference sequence). After removal of 5 bases from V and 4 bases from J, the junction contained 9 bases not matched to a gene. CDR3 length equals 16 residues. The CDR3 nucleotides read TGTGCCAGCAGTTTGACTAGCGGGAGGCCCACTTACGAGCAGTACTTC. The encoded protein is CASSLTSGRPTYEQYF.

The chain links TRBV6-5 to TRBJ2-7; D is uncertain. Germline CDR1 and CDR2: MNHEY and SVGAGI. CDR3 length: 14 residues. The V and J ends lost 0 bases and 2 bases respectively, with 8 bases between them. CDR3 amino acids: CASSYSTATYEQYF. Here the CDR3 DNA reads TGTGCCAGCAGTTACTCGACGGCCACCTACGAGCAGTACTTC.

As regards this clone: The junction departs from the called germline gene at one end, perhaps through a read error. This chain uses TRBV7-8 with TRBJ1-1; tentative D call: TRBD1 (5 bases). Germline V gene lookup returns CDR1 SGHVS and CDR2 FQNEAQ. This CDR3 comprises 18 residues. The CDR3 protein is CASSIASRGFRRNTEAFF. CDR3 DNA: TGTGCCAGCAGCATAGCAAGTCGGGGCTTCAGGAGGAACACTGAAGCTTTCTTT.

This chain links TRBV7-2 with TRBJ1-1, with a weak D call TRBD1 (6 bases). The CDR3 is 14 residues long. Germline V gene lookup returns CDR1 SGHTA and CDR2 FQGNSA. V lost 6 bases and J lost 1, with 12 bases in between. The CDR3 loop reads CASRSDRSNTEAFF. The CDR3 DNA is TGTGCCAGCAGATCGGACAGATCGAACACTGAAGCTTTCTTT.

Points on this clone: Other DNA sequences in the same sample also yield this CDR3. The chain recombines TRBV9 with TRBJ1-1, with unresolved D. Germline-derived CDR1 and CDR2 are SGDLS and YYNGEE. The V end lost 0 bases, the J end lost 5 bases, and 8 bases lay between the germline ends. CDR3 length: 13 residues. The CDR3 DNA reads TGTGCCAGCAGCGTAGGTGCGGGGACTGAAGCTTTCTTT. Residues: CASSVGAGTEAFF.

CDR3 in amino acids: CASSMIWGSNQPQHF. CDR3 nucleotide sequence: TGTGCCAGTAGTATGATATGGGGTTCAAATCAGCCCCAGCATTTT. The J gene is TRBJ1-5, the V gene TRBV19; no clear D. The CDR3 is made up of 15 amino acids. The V end was cut by 3 bases, the J end by 4 bases, with 13 bases between. Germline assignment: CDR1 LNHDA and CDR2 SQIVND (reference sequence).